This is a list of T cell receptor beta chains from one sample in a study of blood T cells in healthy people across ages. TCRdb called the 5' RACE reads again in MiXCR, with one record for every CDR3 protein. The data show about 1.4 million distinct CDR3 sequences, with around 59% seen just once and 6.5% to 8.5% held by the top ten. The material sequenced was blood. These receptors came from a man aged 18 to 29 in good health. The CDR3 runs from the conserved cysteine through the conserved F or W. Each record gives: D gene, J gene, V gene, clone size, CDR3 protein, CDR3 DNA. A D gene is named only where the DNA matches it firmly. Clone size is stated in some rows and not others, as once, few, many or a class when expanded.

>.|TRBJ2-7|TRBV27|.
CASSLSRDTYEQYF
TGTGCCAGCAGTTTATCTCGGGATACCTACGAGCAGTACTTC
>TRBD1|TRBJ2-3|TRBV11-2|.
CASSFTTGGVTDTQYF
TGTGCCAGCAGCTTCACGACAGGGGGCGTCACAGATACGCAGTATTTT
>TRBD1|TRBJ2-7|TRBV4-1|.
CASSHGDRVYSYEQYF
TGCGCCAGCAGCCACGGGGACAGAGTATACTCCTACGAGCAGTACTTC
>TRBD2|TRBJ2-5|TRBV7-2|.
CASSLGVRGEQETQYF
TGTGCCAGCAGCTTAGGTGTGCGGGGGGAGCAAGAGACCCAGTACTTC
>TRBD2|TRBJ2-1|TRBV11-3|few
CASSHRSGRGGNEQFF
TGTGCCAGCAGCCACCGCAGCGGGAGGGGGGGCAATGAGCAGTTCTTC
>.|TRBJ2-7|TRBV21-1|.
CASREQYF
TGTGCCTCCCGGGAGCAGTACTTC
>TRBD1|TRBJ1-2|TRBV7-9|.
CASSLVSAGQGEDYTF
TGTGCCAGCAGCTTAGTTTCAGCTGGGCAGGGGGAGGACTACACCTTC
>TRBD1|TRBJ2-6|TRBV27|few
CASSSGTALSGANVLTF
TGTGCCAGCAGTTCGGGGACAGCCCTCTCTGGGGCCAACGTCCTGACTTTC
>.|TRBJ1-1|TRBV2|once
CASRRRMNTEAFF
TGTGCCAGTAGGAGAAGGATGAACACTGAAGCTTTCTTT
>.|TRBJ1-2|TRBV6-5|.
CASSYGGAGSYGYTF
TGTGCCAGCAGTTACGGGGGGGCCGGATCCTATGGCTACACCTTC
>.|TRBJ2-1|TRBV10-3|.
CAIRAEPGPNEQFF
TGTGCCATCCGAGCAGAGCCAGGGCCCAATGAGCAGTTCTTC
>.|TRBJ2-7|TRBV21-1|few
CASSSLPGLLEQYF
TGTGCCAGCAGCAGTCTGCCGGGACTCTTAGAGCAGTACTTC
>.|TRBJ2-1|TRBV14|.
CASSQDQVYRVGNEQFF
TGTGCCAGCAGCCAAGATCAGGTTTATAGGGTGGGCAATGAGCAGTTCTTC
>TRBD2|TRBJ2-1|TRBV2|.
CASSEELAGGEQFF
TGTGCCAGCAGTGAAGAGCTAGCGGGGGGTGAGCAGTTCTTC
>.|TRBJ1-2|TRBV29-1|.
CSVEEVEGHGYTF
TGCAGCGTTGAAGAAGTAGAAGGACACGGCTACACCTTC
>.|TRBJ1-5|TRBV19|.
CASSLRDYSNQPQHF
TGTGCCAGTAGTCTCAGGGACTATAGCAATCAGCCCCAGCATTTT
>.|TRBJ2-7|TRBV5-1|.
CASSLVVGRVYEQYF
TGCGCCAGCAGCTTGGTTGTCGGACGAGTTTACGAGCAGTACTTC
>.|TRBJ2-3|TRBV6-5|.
CASSYDGRKTDTQYF
TGTGCCAGCAGTTATGATGGGAGGAAGACAGATACGCAGTATTTT
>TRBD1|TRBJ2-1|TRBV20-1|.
CNTGQGYDNEQFF
TGCAATACAGGACAGGGTTACGACAATGAGCAGTTCTTC
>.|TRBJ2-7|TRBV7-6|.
CASSVRRNYEQYF
TGTGCCAGCAGCGTACGGCGGAACTACGAGCAGTACTTC
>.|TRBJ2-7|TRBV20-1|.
CSASLDPLGDEQYF
TGCAGTGCTAGTTTGGATCCTTTGGGGGACGAGCAGTACTTC
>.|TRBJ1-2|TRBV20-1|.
CSATGLVLGGYTF
TGCAGTGCTACTGGACTAGTCCTAGGTGGCTACACCTTC
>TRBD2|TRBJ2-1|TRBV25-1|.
CASTGLAGGPTTNEQFF
TGTGCCAGCACAGGGCTAGCGGGAGGGCCGACGACGAATGAGCAGTTCTTC
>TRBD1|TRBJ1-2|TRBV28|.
CASKAADRDYGYTF
TGTGCCAGCAAAGCAGCAGACAGGGACTATGGCTACACCTTC
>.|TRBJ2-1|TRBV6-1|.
CASSEAGLPRPEQFF
TGTGCCAGCAGTGAAGCGGGGCTCCCACGACCCGAGCAGTTCTTC
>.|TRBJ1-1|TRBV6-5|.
CASSLGRGSDTEAFF
TGTGCCAGCAGTCTTGGCAGAGGGAGTGACACTGAAGCTTTCTTT
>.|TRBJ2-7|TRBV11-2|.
CASSVEQGTYEQYF
TGTGCCAGCAGCGTAGAACAGGGGACTTACGAGCAGTACTTC
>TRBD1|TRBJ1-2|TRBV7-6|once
CASSSGEGAFGYTF
TGTGCCAGCAGCTCGGGAGAGGGGGCGTTTGGCTACACCTTC
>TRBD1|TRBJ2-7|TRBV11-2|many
CASSPGTGVGLPPYEQYF
TGTGCCAGCAGCCCTGGGACAGGGGTTGGCCTCCCCCCCTACGAGCAGTACTTC
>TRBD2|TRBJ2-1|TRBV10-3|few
CAIRAPGTSGDNEQFF
TGTGCCATCAGGGCCCCAGGGACTAGCGGGGACAATGAGCAGTTCTTC
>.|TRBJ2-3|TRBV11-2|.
CASSLAPKGNTQYF
TGTGCCAGCAGCTTAGCGCCGAAAGGAAATACGCAGTATTTT
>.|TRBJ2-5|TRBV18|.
CASSPVRETQYF
TGTGCCAGCTCACCAGTACGAGAGACCCAGTACTTC
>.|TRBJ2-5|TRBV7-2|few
CASSFTVLQTQYF
TGTGCCAGCAGCTTTACAGTTCTGCAGACCCAGTACTTC
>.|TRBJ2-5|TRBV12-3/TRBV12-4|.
CASSFSASTGTQYF
TGTGCCAGCAGTTTCTCGGCTAGCACGGGGACCCAGTACTTC
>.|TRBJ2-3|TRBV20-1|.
CSARDRQTDTQYF
TGCAGTGCTAGAGACCGACAGACAGATACGCAGTATTTT
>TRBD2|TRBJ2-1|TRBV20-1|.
CSARNRLAPYNEQFF
TGCAGTGCTAGAAACAGACTAGCCCCCTACAATGAGCAGTTCTTC
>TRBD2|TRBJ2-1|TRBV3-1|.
CVSSYIRDYPLGNEQFF
TGTGTCAGCAGTTACATCCGGGACTACCCCCTTGGTAATGAGCAGTTCTTC
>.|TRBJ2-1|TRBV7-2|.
CASSLVLGGSYEQFF
TGTGCCAGCAGCTTAGTGTTAGGAGGGTCCTACGAGCAGTTCTTC
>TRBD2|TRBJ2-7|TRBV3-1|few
CASSQDSAGAYEQYF
TGTGCCAGCAGCCAAGATTCTGCGGGGGCCTACGAGCAGTACTTC
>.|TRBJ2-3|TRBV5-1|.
CASSLPQGTSTDTQYF
TGCGCCAGCAGCCTACCACAGGGGACTAGCACAGATACGCAGTATTTT
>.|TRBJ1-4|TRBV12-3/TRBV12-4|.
CASSSQGVREKLFF
TGTGCCAGCAGTTCCCAGGGTGTGCGTGAAAAACTGTTTTTT
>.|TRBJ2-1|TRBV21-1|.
CASSFPMGQGKPVNEQFF
TGTGCCAGCAGCTTTCCAATGGGACAGGGAAAGCCTGTTAATGAGCAGTTCTTC
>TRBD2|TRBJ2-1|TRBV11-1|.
CASSVGGGRTYNEQFF
TGTGCCAGCAGCGTCGGCGGGGGTAGAACCTACAATGAGCAGTTCTTC
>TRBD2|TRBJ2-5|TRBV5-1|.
CASRYGLGEETQYF
TGCGCCAGCAGGTATGGACTAGGAGAAGAGACCCAGTACTTC
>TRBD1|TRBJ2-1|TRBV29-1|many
CSVAPGQGRNEQFF
TGCAGCGTGGCACCGGGACAGGGGAGAAATGAGCAGTTCTTC
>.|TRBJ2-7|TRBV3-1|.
CASSQAPPYEQYF
TGTGCCAGCAGCCAAGCCCCCCCCTACGAGCAGTACTTC
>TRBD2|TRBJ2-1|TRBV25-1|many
CASSEYSGAYNEQFF
TGTGCCAGCAGTGAATATAGCGGGGCCTACAATGAGCAGTTCTTC
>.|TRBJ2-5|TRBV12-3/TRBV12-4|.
CASSHRRVGKTQYF
TGTGCCAGCAGCCATAGAAGGGTCGGGAAGACCCAGTACTTC
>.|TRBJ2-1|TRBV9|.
CASSVVDRHEQFF
TGTGCCAGCAGCGTTGTAGATCGCCATGAGCAGTTCTTC
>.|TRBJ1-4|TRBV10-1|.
CASSGNLNGEKLFF
TGCGCCAGCAGTGGGAACCTGAACGGAGAAAAACTGTTTTTT
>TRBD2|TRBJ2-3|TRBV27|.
CASSQLAGITDTQYF
TGTGCCAGCAGTCAACTAGCGGGGATCACAGATACGCAGTATTTT
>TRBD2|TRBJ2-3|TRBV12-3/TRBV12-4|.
CASSFLGGTPDAQYF
TGTGCCAGCAGTTTTCTCGGGGGGACCCCAGATGCGCAGTATTTT
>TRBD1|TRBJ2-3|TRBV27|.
CASSFDRVEDTQYF
TGTGCCAGCAGTTTCGACAGGGTCGAAGATACGCAGTATTTT